The source of this T cell receptor (beta chain) is a study of TIL therapy for anti-PD-1-resistant metastatic lung cancer. Turning to the study itself: Patients then received nivolumab; progressors got lymphodepletion, TIL and IL-2. Tumors had a median PD-L1 proportion score of 5% to 6.5%. Half of patients were current or former smokers. Tumors carried a median roughly 1.5 non-synonymous mutations per megabase.

Time point of the sample: pre-treatment sample, taken before nivolumab and TIL therapy. The libraries were made with immunoSEQ v3. Sequencing used immunoSEQ multiplex PCR; TCRdb keeps in-frame clones, though not all of them. The sample lists 54,000 or so clones, around 86% occurring once. The V and J ends lost 5 bases and 3 bases respectively, with 18 bases between them. This CDR3 has 16 residues. Germline V gene data show CDR1 as LNHDA and CDR2 as SQIVND (reference sequence). The V and J genes are TRBV19 and TRBJ2-3; D might be TRBD2 (5 bases). The TCR was taken from a person between 25 and 80 years old with non-small cell lung cancer. The material was blood, obtained at baseline. The CDR3 reads CASSARPESGTDTQYF. The CDR3 bases are TGTGCCAGTAGTGCCCGACCGGAGTCGGGGACAGATACGCAGTATTTT.